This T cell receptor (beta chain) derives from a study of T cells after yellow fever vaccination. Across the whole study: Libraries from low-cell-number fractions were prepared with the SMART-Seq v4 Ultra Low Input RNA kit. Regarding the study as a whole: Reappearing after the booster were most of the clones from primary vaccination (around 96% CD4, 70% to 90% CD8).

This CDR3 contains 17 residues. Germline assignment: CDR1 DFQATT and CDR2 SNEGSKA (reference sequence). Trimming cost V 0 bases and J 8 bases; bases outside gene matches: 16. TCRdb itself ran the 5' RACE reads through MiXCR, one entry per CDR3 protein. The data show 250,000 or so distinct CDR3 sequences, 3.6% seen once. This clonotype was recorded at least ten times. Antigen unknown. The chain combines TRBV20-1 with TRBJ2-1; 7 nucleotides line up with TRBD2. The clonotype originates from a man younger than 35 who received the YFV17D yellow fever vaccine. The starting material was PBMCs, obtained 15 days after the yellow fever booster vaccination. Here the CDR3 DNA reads TGCAGTGCTAGAGATGTGGAGAGCGGGGCTACGGGCGATGAGCAGTTCTTC. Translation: CSARDVESGATGDEQFF.